A selection of T cell receptor beta chains follows, all from one sample in a study of blood T cell repertoires in COVID-19. Using immunoSEQ multiplex PCR, the repertoire was profiled, and TCRdb retains in-frame clones only, with some absent. The sample lists tens of thousands of clones; approximately 90% were seen once. Material for sequencing was peripheral blood. The source is a man in his fifties or sixties with acute or convalescent COVID-19. The CDR3 runs from the conserved cysteine through the conserved F or W. D genes are given only for firm matches. Expanded clones are given a class, and other clones once, few, many or no size at all.

j_gene: TRBJ2-1
v_gene: TRBV5-1
d_gene: NA
abundance: NA
CDR3aa: CASSEGNEQFF
CDR3nt: TGCGCCAGCTCCGAGGGCAATGAGCAGTTCTTC

j_gene: TRBJ1-5
v_gene: TRBV4-1
d_gene: NA
abundance: NA
CDR3aa: CASSQRQFSNQPQHF
CDR3nt: TGCGCCAGCAGCCAACGTCAGTTTAGCAATCAGCCCCAGCATTTT

j_gene: TRBJ2-3
v_gene: TRBV4-1
d_gene: NA
abundance: NA
CDR3aa: CASSQRHGFSTDTQYF
CDR3nt: TGCGCCAGCAGCCAACGACACGGTTTTAGCACAGATACGCAGTATTTT

j_gene: TRBJ1-1
v_gene: TRBV4-3
d_gene: NA
abundance: NA
CDR3aa: CASSQDWSGMNTEAFF
CDR3nt: TGCGCCAGCAGCCAAGATTGGTCAGGAATGAACACTGAAGCTTTCTTT

j_gene: TRBJ2-6
v_gene: TRBV19
d_gene: TRBD1
abundance: few
CDR3aa: CASMGTGVFGANVLTF
CDR3nt: TGTGCCAGTATGGGGACAGGGGTGTTTGGGGCCAACGTCCTGACTTTC

j_gene: TRBJ2-7
v_gene: TRBV28
d_gene: TRBD1
abundance: NA
CDR3aa: CASSAQGGGQGAYEQYF
CDR3nt: TGTGCCAGCAGTGCTCAGGGTGGGGGACAGGGGGCCTACGAGCAGTACTTC

j_gene: TRBJ2-7
v_gene: TRBV5-1
d_gene: NA
abundance: NA
CDR3aa: CASSAGFGVGGYEQYF
CDR3nt: TGCGCCAGCAGCGCTGGGTTCGGGGTCGGAGGCTACGAGCAGTACTTC

j_gene: TRBJ1-2
v_gene: TRBV18
d_gene: NA
abundance: NA
CDR3aa: CASSPQGQQATYTF
CDR3nt: TGTGCCAGCTCACCACAAGGACAGCAGGCGACCTACACCTTC

j_gene: TRBJ1-5
v_gene: TRBV7-2
d_gene: NA
abundance: once
CDR3aa: CASSLAGQSNQPQHF
CDR3nt: TGTGCCAGCAGCTTAGCGGGACAAAGTAATCAGCCCCAGCATTTT

j_gene: TRBJ2-6
v_gene: TRBV5-1
d_gene: NA
abundance: NA
CDR3aa: CASSALGGSGANVLTF
CDR3nt: TGCGCCAGCAGCGCTTTGGGGGGCTCTGGGGCCAACGTCCTGACTTTC

j_gene: TRBJ2-1
v_gene: TRBV28
d_gene: TRBD2
abundance: NA
CDR3aa: CASSLPPSGRGNEQFF
CDR3nt: TGTGCCAGCAGTTTACCCCCTAGCGGGAGGGGGAATGAGCAGTTCTTC

j_gene: TRBJ2-7
v_gene: TRBV6-2/TRBV6-3
d_gene: TRBD1
abundance: once
CDR3aa: CASSYRIGTGVYYEQYF
CDR3nt: TGTGCCAGCAGTTACCGCATAGGGACAGGCGTTTACTACGAGCAGTACTTC

j_gene: TRBJ1-1
v_gene: TRBV7-2
d_gene: TRBD1
abundance: NA
CDR3aa: CASSIRTGGDAAEAFF
CDR3nt: TGTGCCAGCAGCATCCGGACAGGGGGCGATGCAGCTGAAGCTTTCTTT

j_gene: TRBJ2-2
v_gene: TRBV18
d_gene: NA
abundance: NA
CDR3aa: CASSPASRQGTGELFF
CDR3nt: TGTGCCAGCTCACCCGCTTCCCGGCAGGGGACCGGGGAGCTGTTTTTT

j_gene: TRBJ2-7
v_gene: TRBV14
d_gene: TRBD1
abundance: NA
CDR3aa: CASSRRQGTFSYEQYF
CDR3nt: TGTGCCAGCAGCAGACGACAGGGGACTTTCTCCTACGAGCAGTACTTC

j_gene: TRBJ1-1
v_gene: TRBV20-1
d_gene: NA
abundance: NA
CDR3aa: CSARARLEAFF
CDR3nt: TGCAGTGCTAGAGCCAGACTAGAAGCTTTCTTT

j_gene: TRBJ2-5
v_gene: TRBV5-4
d_gene: NA
abundance: NA
CDR3aa: CASSLEQVPGTQYF
CDR3nt: TGTGCCAGCAGCTTGGAACAGGTTCCCGGGACCCAGTACTTC

j_gene: TRBJ2-1
v_gene: TRBV11-3
d_gene: NA
abundance: NA
CDR3aa: CASSLAGNEQFF
CDR3nt: TGTGCCAGCAGCTTGGCCGGGAATGAGCAGTTCTTC

j_gene: TRBJ2-1
v_gene: TRBV24-1
d_gene: TRBD2
abundance: NA
CDR3aa: CATSDSRLAVNNEQFF
CDR3nt: TGTGCCACCAGTGATTCTAGACTAGCGGTCAACAATGAGCAGTTCTTC

j_gene: TRBJ2-5
v_gene: TRBV7-3
d_gene: NA
abundance: NA
CDR3aa: CASSVFREETQYF
CDR3nt: TGTGCCAGCAGCGTATTCAGGGAAGAGACCCAGTACTTC

j_gene: TRBJ2-1
v_gene: TRBV4-2
d_gene: TRBD2
abundance: NA
CDR3aa: CASSHQGLADYNEQFF
CDR3nt: TGTGCCAGCAGCCACCAGGGACTAGCAGACTACAATGAGCAGTTCTTC

j_gene: TRBJ1-3
v_gene: TRBV19
d_gene: NA
abundance: NA
CDR3aa: CASSMWRTSGNTIYF
CDR3nt: TGTGCCAGTAGTATGTGGAGGACGTCTGGAAACACCATATATTTT

j_gene: TRBJ2-1
v_gene: TRBV6-4
d_gene: TRBD1
abundance: NA
CDR3aa: CASSESPPGQGINEQFF
CDR3nt: TGTGCCAGCAGTGAATCACCGCCGGGACAGGGAATAAATGAGCAGTTCTTC

j_gene: TRBJ1-1
v_gene: TRBV7-9
d_gene: NA
abundance: NA
CDR3aa: CASSPGGGFDTEAFF
CDR3nt: TGTGCCAGCAGCCCCGGGGGAGGGTTTGACACTGAAGCTTTCTTT

j_gene: TRBJ1-4
v_gene: TRBV18
d_gene: TRBD1
abundance: NA
CDR3aa: CASSPANGQGEKLFF
CDR3nt: TGTGCCAGCTCACCAGCAAATGGACAGGGGGAAAAACTGTTTTTT

j_gene: TRBJ2-2
v_gene: TRBV6-2/TRBV6-3
d_gene: TRBD2
abundance: NA
CDR3aa: CASSQLAGGWTVGTGELFF
CDR3nt: TGTGCCAGCAGCCAACTAGCGGGAGGTTGGACTGTGGGCACCGGGGAGCTGTTTTTT

j_gene: TRBJ1-2
v_gene: TRBV5-4
d_gene: TRBD1
abundance: NA
CDR3aa: CASSFLSGGGGGYTF
CDR3nt: TGTGCCAGCAGCTTTCTCTCAGGGGGCGGTGGGGGCTACACCTTC

j_gene: TRBJ2-2
v_gene: TRBV19
d_gene: NA
abundance: NA
CDR3aa: CASSTRSNTGELFF
CDR3nt: TGTGCCAGTAGTACGCGGTCGAACACCGGGGAGCTGTTTTTT

j_gene: TRBJ1-6
v_gene: TRBV18
d_gene: NA
abundance: NA
CDR3aa: CASSPDGGNSPLHF
CDR3nt: TGTGCCAGCTCACCGGACGGGGGAAATTCACCCCTCCACTTT

j_gene: TRBJ2-2
v_gene: TRBV7-9
d_gene: TRBD1
abundance: NA
CDR3aa: CASILDGTGGTGELFF
CDR3nt: TGTGCCAGCATCCTCGACGGGACAGGGGGCACCGGGGAGCTGTTTTTT

j_gene: TRBJ2-3
v_gene: TRBV5-1
d_gene: TRBD2
abundance: NA
CDR3aa: CASSLSTFFSGVRAQYF
CDR3nt: TGCGCCAGCAGCTTATCGACATTTTTTAGCGGGGTGCGGGCGCAGTATTTT

j_gene: TRBJ1-3
v_gene: TRBV10-3
d_gene: TRBD1
abundance: NA
CDR3aa: CAIKMDRGGNTIYF
CDR3nt: TGTGCCATCAAGATGGACAGGGGGGGAAACACCATATATTTT

j_gene: TRBJ1-1
v_gene: TRBV10-3
d_gene: NA
abundance: NA
CDR3aa: CATGGVTQGEAFF
CDR3nt: TGTGCCACCGGGGGGGTCACACAGGGAGAAGCTTTCTTT

j_gene: TRBJ2-1
v_gene: TRBV6-2/TRBV6-3
d_gene: TRBD2
abundance: NA
CDR3aa: CASSYSQTSEYSYNEQFF
CDR3nt: TGTGCCAGCAGTTACTCCCAGACTAGCGAATACTCCTACAATGAGCAGTTCTTC

j_gene: TRBJ1-1
v_gene: TRBV5-6
d_gene: TRBD1
abundance: NA
CDR3aa: CASRQTGGNTEAFF
CDR3nt: TGTGCCAGCAGGCAGACAGGGGGGAACACTGAAGCTTTCTTT

j_gene: TRBJ1-2
v_gene: TRBV24-1
d_gene: TRBD1
abundance: NA
CDR3aa: CATSTGGVYGYTF
CDR3nt: TGTGCCACCAGTACAGGGGGGGTCTATGGCTACACCTTC

j_gene: TRBJ1-1
v_gene: TRBV29-1
d_gene: TRBD1
abundance: NA
CDR3aa: CSSGQGSAEAFF
CDR3nt: TGCAGCTCGGGACAGGGTAGCGCTGAAGCTTTCTTT

j_gene: TRBJ1-4
v_gene: TRBV30
d_gene: NA
abundance: NA
CDR3aa: CAWSVAGREVEKLFF
CDR3nt: TGTGCCTGGAGTGTAGCGGGCAGGGAAGTTGAAAAACTGTTTTTT

j_gene: TRBJ2-5
v_gene: TRBV2
d_gene: TRBD2
abundance: NA
CDR3aa: CASSEGAGVETQYF
CDR3nt: TGTGCCAGCAGTGAAGGAGCGGGAGTAGAGACCCAGTACTTC

j_gene: TRBJ2-7
v_gene: TRBV5-6
d_gene: TRBD2
abundance: NA
CDR3aa: CASSLAGGMGYEQYF
CDR3nt: TGTGCCAGCAGCTTGGCCGGGGGGATGGGCTACGAGCAGTACTTC

j_gene: TRBJ1-1
v_gene: TRBV7-9
d_gene: NA
abundance: NA
CDR3aa: CASSSNRANTEAFF
CDR3nt: TGTGCCAGCAGCTCTAACAGGGCGAACACTGAAGCTTTCTTT

j_gene: TRBJ2-1
v_gene: TRBV6-2/TRBV6-3
d_gene: NA
abundance: NA
CDR3aa: CASSHGVPEQFF
CDR3nt: TGTGCCAGCAGCCACGGAGTTCCTGAGCAGTTCTTC

j_gene: TRBJ2-5
v_gene: TRBV4-1
d_gene: NA
abundance: NA
CDR3aa: CASSQEFRVVSETQYF
CDR3nt: TGCGCCAGCAGCCAAGAGTTCAGGGTAGTTTCAGAGACCCAGTACTTC